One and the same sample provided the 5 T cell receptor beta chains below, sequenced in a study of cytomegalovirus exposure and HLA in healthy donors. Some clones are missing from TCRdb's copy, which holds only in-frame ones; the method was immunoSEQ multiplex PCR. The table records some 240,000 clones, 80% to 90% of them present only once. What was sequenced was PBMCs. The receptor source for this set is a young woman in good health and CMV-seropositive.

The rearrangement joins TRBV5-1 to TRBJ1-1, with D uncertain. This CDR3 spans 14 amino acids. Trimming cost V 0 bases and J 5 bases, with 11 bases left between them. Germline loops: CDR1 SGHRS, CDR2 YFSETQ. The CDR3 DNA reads TGCGCCAGCAGCTTGGAATTGGGCGAAACTGAAGCTTTCTTT. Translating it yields CASSLELGETEAFF.

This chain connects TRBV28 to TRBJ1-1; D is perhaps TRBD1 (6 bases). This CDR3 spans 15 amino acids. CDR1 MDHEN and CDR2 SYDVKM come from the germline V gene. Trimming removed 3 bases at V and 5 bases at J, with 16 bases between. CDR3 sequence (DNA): TGTGCCAGCAGTTTTACCCAACAGGGATTAACTGAAGCTTTCTTT. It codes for CASSFTQQGLTEAFF.

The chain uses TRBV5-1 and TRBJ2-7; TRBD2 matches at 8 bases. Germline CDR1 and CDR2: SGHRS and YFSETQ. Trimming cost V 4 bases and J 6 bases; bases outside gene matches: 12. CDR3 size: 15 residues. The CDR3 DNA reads TGCGCCAGCAGCCCACGGGCAGCGGGAGTCGTCGAGCAGTACTTC. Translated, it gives CASSPRAAGVVEQYF.

The CDR3 loop reads CASSLRQDYGYTF. The CDR3 DNA sequence: TGTGCCAGCAGTTTGAGACAGGACTATGGCTACACCTTC. The chain joins TRBV28 to TRBJ1-2; weak D call: TRBD1 (6 bases). Trimming took 3 bases from V and 3 from J, leaving 8 bases between them. Germline V gene data show CDR1 as MDHEN and CDR2 as SYDVKM. The CDR3 totals 13 residues.

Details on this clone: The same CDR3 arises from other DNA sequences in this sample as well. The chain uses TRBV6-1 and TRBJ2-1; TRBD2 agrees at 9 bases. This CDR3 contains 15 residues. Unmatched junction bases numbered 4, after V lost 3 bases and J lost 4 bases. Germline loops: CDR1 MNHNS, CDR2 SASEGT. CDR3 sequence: CASSDGLAGYNEQFF. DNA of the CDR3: TGTGCCAGCAGTGATGGGCTAGCGGGGTACAATGAGCAGTTCTTC.